These 22 T cell receptor beta chains originate from one sample sequenced in a study of regulatory T cells in long-lasting Graves disease. Specified time point: newly diagnosed GD, antithyroid drugs for less than 3 months. Scientists built the TCR library using RNA that was extracted from PBMCs. Arm-PCR of CDR3 regions and iRepertoire HTBI primers were the basis on which TCR beta libraries were built. MiXCR, run by TCRdb on the multiplex PCR reads, gives a single entry per CDR3 protein. In the table there are a few hundred thousand distinct CDR3 sequences, 12% of which are singletons. Another study also made use of these data, one on T cells in Graves' hyperthyroidism and ophthalmopathy.

Sequences were derived from peripheral blood mononuclear cells (PBMCs), sampled at new diagnosis, from a patient treated with antithyroid drugs. These TCRs come from a woman between 18 and 30 years old with Graves disease.

Notes on this clonotype: A read error may explain this, as a much larger clone is one base away. CDR3 sequence (DNA): TGTGCCAGCAGTCCCAAAGGACAGGGGTGTGGCTACACCTTC. It is translated as CASSPKGQGCGYTF. This chain joins TRBV6-2 or TRBV6-3 and TRBJ1-2, with TRBD1 identical over 9 bases. The germline V gene encodes CDR1 MNHEY and CDR2 SVGEGT. Losses at the gene ends were 5 bases for V and 7 bases for J; bases not matched to a gene: 8. CDR3 length: 14 amino acids.

The gene calls are TRBV29-1 and TRBJ2-1; 8 bases agree with TRBD2. The CDR3 loop spans 14 amino acids. Germline CDR1 and CDR2: SQVTM and ANQGSEA. The junction had 4 bases not matched to a gene; V was cut back by 0 bases and J by 6 bases. Written as DNA, the CDR3 is TGCAGCGTTGAAGAAGCGGGAGCCCTCAATGAGCAGTTCTTC. It is translated as CSVEEAGALNEQFF.

Worth noting for this clonotype: A much larger clone is a single base away; this may be a read error. This chain connects TRBV7-2 to TRBJ2-2, with 9 bases lining up with TRBD2. The CDR3 covers 17 residues. Looked up from germline, CDR1 is SGHTA and CDR2 is FQGNSA. DNA for the CDR3: TGTGCCAGCAGCTTAATCACTAGCGGGCTGAACATCGGGGAGCTGTTTTTT. Translated, it gives CASSLITSGLNIGELFF.

There are many counts of this clonotype. This chain joins TRBV5-1 and TRBJ2-7; 16 bases agree with TRBD2. The CDR3 is 17 amino acids. From germline, CDR1 is SGHRS and CDR2 YFSETQ. The V segment lost 3 bases and the J segment 2 bases; nucleotides outside the gene matches: 5. The CDR3 sequence is CASSWGLAGGPTYEQYF. CDR3 sequence (DNA): TGCGCCAGCAGCTGGGGACTAGCGGGAGGGCCGACCTACGAGCAGTACTTC.

This clonotype was observed at least ten times. The chain carries TRBV30 and TRBJ2-1; 13 nucleotides match TRBD2. This CDR3 has 17 residues. Germline values: CDR1 GTSNPN, CDR2 SVGIG (reference sequence). J gave up 6 bases and V 5 bases, and 13 bases lay outside the gene matches. For the CDR3, the DNA is TGTGCCTGGGGACACGGGACTAGCGGGATAATTAGCAATGAGCAGTTCTTC. It translates to CAWGHGTSGIISNEQFF.

This clonotype appeared many times. V usage is TRBV28 and J usage is TRBJ2-3; TRBD2 matches 11 bases. The CDR3 runs 16 residues. CDR1 and CDR2 (germline): MDHEN, SYDVKM. V was clipped by 4 bases and J by 5 bases; unmatched bases: 8. CDR3 amino acids: CASSSRTSGLLDTQYF. CDR3 DNA sequence: TGTGCCAGCAGTTCCCGGACTAGCGGGTTATTAGATACGCAGTATTTT. Looking up the rest from reference TRBV28 and TRBJ2-3 gives the full variable domain: DVKVTQSSRYLVKRTGEKVFLECVQDMDHENMFWYRQDPGLGLRLIYFSYDVKMKEKGDIPEGYSVSREKKERFSLILESASTNQTSMYLCASSSRTSGLLDTQYFGPGTRLTVL.

This clonotype showed up just a few times. The chain joins TRBV7-2 to TRBJ1-2, with D possibly being TRBD1 (6 bases). This CDR3 has 15 amino acids. V shed 5 bases and J shed 8 bases, with 21 bases lying between them. Germline V gene sequence: CDR1 SGHTA, CDR2 FQGNSA. The CDR3 here is CASSQRRGTLAGYTF. The CDR3 bases are TGTGCCAGCAGCCAGAGAAGGGGGACCCTCGCAGGCTACACCTTC.

This clonotype was counted a single time. The rearrangement joins TRBV4-1 to TRBJ1-6; D is perhaps TRBD1 (6 bases). Looked up from germline, CDR1 is MGHRA and CDR2 is YSYEKL. The V end lost 1 base, the J end lost 6 bases, and 16 bases lay between the germline ends. The CDR3 runs 17 residues. In DNA, the CDR3 is TGCGCCAGCAGCCAAGGCGTCGGACAGTGGGTTAATTCACCCCTCCACTTT. It codes for CASSQGVGQWVNSPLHF.

This clonotype appeared many times. The chain combines TRBV19 with TRBJ1-1; tentative D call: TRBD1 (5 bases). The V end lost 6 bases, the J end lost 4 bases, and 9 bases lay between the germline ends. Looked up from germline, CDR1 is LNHDA and CDR2 is SQIVND (reference sequence). The CDR3 consists of 12 residues. CDR3 bases: TGTGCCAGTAGAATGGGGGGCACTGAAGCTTTCTTT. Encoded protein: CASRMGGTEAFF.

This clonotype was recorded at least ten times. The chain combines TRBV2 with TRBJ1-2; D gene uncertain. The germline V and J ends were trimmed by 0 bases and 8 bases, with 10 bases remaining between them. The CDR3 length is 13 residues. Germline V gene lookup returns CDR1 SNHLY and CDR2 FYNNEI. The CDR3 sequence is CASSEAAAWGYTF. CDR3 DNA sequence: TGTGCCAGCAGTGAAGCCGCCGCTTGGGGCTACACCTTC.

The J gene is TRBJ2-6, the V gene TRBV5-6, with 8 bases lining up with TRBD1. This CDR3 is built from 17 residues. J was trimmed by 1 base and V by 3 bases; bases with no gene match: 6. Germline values: CDR1 SGHDT, CDR2 YYEEEE. CDR3 in amino acids: CASSSPTGESGANVLTF. The DNA of the CDR3 is TGTGCCAGCAGCTCGCCGACAGGGGAATCTGGGGCCAACGTCCTGACTTTC.

This clonotype appeared a few times. Being one base from a much bigger clone, this may be a read error. This chain links TRBV11-2 with TRBJ2-1, with 9 bases matching TRBD1. CDR3 length: 14 residues. V shed 7 bases, J shed 3 bases, and the junction held 4 bases outside the gene matches. Looked up from germline, CDR1 is SGHAT and CDR2 is FQNNGV. The CDR3 sequence is CASMGQGDYNEQFF. CDR3 nucleotides: TGTGCCAGCATGGGACAGGGAGACTACAATGAGCAGTTCTTC. Together with reference TRBV11-2 and TRBJ2-1, the CDR3 gives the full variable domain: EAGVAQSPRYKIIEKRQSVAFWCNPISGHATLYWYQQILGQGPKLLIQFQNNGVVDDSQLPKDRFSAERLKGVDSTLKIQPAKLEDSAVYLCASMGQGDYNEQFFGPGTRLTVL.

This clonotype has a single count. The chain carries TRBV6-5 and TRBJ2-3; TRBD1 is a possible D gene (5 bases). The CDR3 contains 14 residues. The V and J ends lost 2 bases and 7 bases respectively, with 13 bases between them. Germline values: CDR1 MNHEY, CDR2 SVGAGI. CDR3 DNA: TGTGCCAGCAGTTACGTGGGAAGGGGTTATACGCAGTATTTT. Protein product: CASSYVGRGYTQYF.

This clonotype was counted many times. The chain combines TRBV7-3 with TRBJ2-2; D unclear. With 5 bases removed from V and 4 bases from J, the gap between germline ends came to 8 bases. The CDR3 extends over 13 amino acids. The germline V gene has CDR1 SGHTA and CDR2 FQGTGA. CDR3 protein: CASSPSVTGELFF. CDR3 DNA sequence: TGTGCCAGCAGCCCGTCTGTCACCGGGGAGCTGTTTTTT.

The chain recombines TRBV5-8 with TRBJ1-2, with D hard to call. Germline V lookup: CDR1 SGHTS, CDR2 YDEGEE. Trimming stripped 2 bases from V and 3 bases from J, with 17 bases between. The CDR3 loop spans 16 amino acids. In DNA, the CDR3 is TGTGCCAGCAGCTTATCGAGGGTATCGTGGGACTATGGCTACACCTTC. It specifies CASSLSRVSWDYGYTF.

This clonotype has at least ten counts. The chain has TRBV5-5 and TRBJ2-5, with TRBD2 matching 7 bases. Trimming removed 1 base from V and 6 bases from J; junction bases left unmatched: 12. Germline V gene lookup returns CDR1 SGHKS and CDR2 YYEKEE (reference sequence). The CDR3 length is 16 residues. The CDR3 bases are TGTGCCAGCAGCTTGAAAGGCGGGAGCAATCGACAGACCCAGTACTTC. It codes for CASSLKGGSNRQTQYF.

There are a few counts of this clonotype. This chain uses TRBV10-3 with TRBJ2-7, with 7 bases identical to TRBD2. Unmatched junction bases numbered 12, after V lost 4 bases and J lost 6 bases. CDR1 is ENHRY, CDR2 SYGVKD, per germline. This CDR3 region has 15 residues. The CDR3 bases are TGTGCCATCAGTGGGCAACCGGGCCCGGGGGGCGAGCAGTACTTC. This codes for CAISGQPGPGGEQYF.

This clonotype was counted a few times. The chain is built from TRBV20-1 and TRBJ1-5; D gene unclear. The CDR3 runs 14 residues. V was pared by 4 bases and J by 0 bases, with 10 bases between. Looked up from germline, CDR1 is DFQATT and CDR2 is SNEGSKA (reference sequence). The CDR3 nucleotides are TGCAGTGCTACCATTCTTAATAGCAATCAGCCCCAGCATTTT. Translated: CSATILNSNQPQHF.

In its sample, this clonotype was seen many times. CDR3 nucleotide sequence: TGTGCCAGCAGCTTAGTGCAGGGGGCTAACTATGGCTACACCTTC. Translating gives CASSLVQGANYGYTF. The gene calls are TRBV11-2 and TRBJ1-2; 7 nucleotides line up with TRBD1. Germline trimming cut 1 base from V and 0 bases from J; bases unmatched to any gene: 2. The CDR3 contains 15 residues. The V gene's germline CDR1 is SGHAT and CDR2 FQNNGV.

CDR3 sequence (DNA): TGTGCCAGCAGTACCACGGGGTGGTTTCCCTACAATGAGCAGTTCTTC. Translated: CASSTTGWFPYNEQFF. This chain links TRBV6-1 with TRBJ2-1; maybe TRBD2 (5 bases). The CDR3 loop spans 16 amino acids. The V gene's germline CDR1 is MNHNS and CDR2 SASEGT. Between the trimmed V and J ends, which lost 5 bases and 2 bases, there was a span of 16 bases.

The sample holds many counts of this clonotype. The chain recombines TRBV20-1 with TRBJ1-1, with D tentatively TRBD1 (5 bases). The CDR3 is 15 amino acids. Between the trimmed V and J ends, which lost 4 bases and 1 base, there was a span of 16 bases. Germline lookup yields CDR1 DFQATT and CDR2 SNEGSKA (reference sequence). The DNA of the CDR3 is TGCAGTGCTACGTGGTTCGGGGACTCGAACACTGAAGCTTTCTTT. It codes for CSATWFGDSNTEAFF.

This clonotype was seen more than once but under ten times. V and J are TRBV27 and TRBJ1-1; D perhaps matches TRBD1 (5 bases). This CDR3 has 14 residues. CDR1 is MNHEY, CDR2 SMNVEV, per germline (reference sequence). Trimming shortened V by 0 bases and J by 11 bases, and 16 bases separated the two germline ends. DNA of the CDR3: TGTGCCAGCAGTTTATCAGTGAAAGGGGAGACGGCTTTCTTT. It translates to CASSLSVKGETAFF.